A single sample is the source of the 5 T cell receptor beta chains below, sequenced in a study of blood T cell repertoires in COVID-19. The table came from immunoSEQ multiplex PCR; TCRdb's copy has only in-frame clones and leaves some out. This table has more than 200,000 clones, roughly 80% appearing once. The specimen sequenced was peripheral blood. All receptors derive from a woman older than 75 with COVID-19, enrolled during active disease.

The V gene is TRBV7-3, the J gene TRBJ2-1; maybe TRBD1 (6 bases). Germline V gives CDR1 SGHTA, CDR2 FQGTGA. The CDR3 is made up of 15 amino acids. V was pared by 5 bases and J by 6 bases, with 17 bases between. CDR3 loop: CASSTQGLTPNEQFF. In nucleotides, the CDR3 is TGTGCCAGCAGCACCCAGGGGTTGACCCCCAATGAGCAGTTCTTC.

The chain has TRBV7-9 and TRBJ2-3; D is undetermined. Germline CDR1 reads SEHNR; CDR2 reads FQNEAQ (reference sequence). The CDR3 covers 16 residues. V was trimmed by 0 bases and J by 2 bases, leaving 12 bases between them. CDR3 DNA: TGTGCCAGCAGCTTAGCGGAAGCGCCGATCACAGATACGCAGTATTTT. It yields the protein CASSLAEAPITDTQYF.

This clone was detected once. This rearrangement joins TRBV9 to TRBJ2-1; the D gene is possibly TRBD1 (6 bases). V lost 2 bases and J 8 bases, leaving 23 bases between the germline ends. This CDR3 region has 17 residues. CDR1 SGDLS and CDR2 YYNGEE come from the germline V gene. DNA of the CDR3: TGTGCCAGCAGCGTTCACGGACAGTTCGGGCCTGGGGATGAGCAGTTCTTC. Protein: CASSVHGQFGPGDEQFF.

V and J are TRBV3-1 (or the pseudogene TRBV3-2) and TRBJ1-5, with D perhaps matching TRBD1 (6 bases). This CDR3 has 17 residues. Germline V CDR1 and CDR2: LGHDT, YNNKEL (reference sequence). The V end lost 1 base, the J end lost 1 base, and 14 bases lay between the germline ends. Here the CDR3 reads CASSQAGVGKSNQPQHF. The CDR3 bases are TGTGCCAGCAGCCAAGCAGGGGTTGGGAAGAGCAATCAGCCCCAGCATTTT.

The chain joins TRBV7-3 to TRBJ1-1, with a weak D call TRBD1 (5 bases). The CDR3 spans 13 residues. Germline CDR1 SGHTA, CDR2 FQGTGA. Deletions cut 5 bases from V and 5 bases from J, with 12 bases between. In DNA form, the CDR3 reads TGTGCCAGCAGCCCTCAGGGCTATACTGAAGCTTTCTTT. The encoded protein is CASSPQGYTEAFF.